This T cell receptor (beta chain) comes out of a study of CD8 T cells in Susac syndrome. The CDR3 is 14 amino acids. Losses at the gene ends were 6 bases for V and 1 base for J; bases not matched to a gene: 4. The V gene's germline CDR1 is SQVTM and CDR2 ANQGSEA. A quantity of about 0.5 to 1 ug RNA underwent reverse transcription using random hexamers. Amplification of TCR beta CDR3 spanned 54 Vbeta and 13 Jbeta via immunoSEQ multiplex PCR. TCRdb reprocessed the immunoSEQ multiplex PCR reads via MiXCR and lists one record per CDR3 protein. This sample has approximately 130,000 distinct CDR3 sequences, with roughly 92% found just once. The sequenced target, TCR beta, came from blood CD8+ and CD4+ T cells. FACS enriched CD8+ TEMRA cells, while bulk CD8+ and CD4+ were negatively isolated. This clonotype was seen once.

The sequenced sample consisted of CD4+ T cells from PBMCs. The rearrangement joins TRBV29-1 to TRBJ2-3, with TRBD2 matching 10 bases. This clonotype was sampled from a human donor in good health. CDR3 DNA sequence: TGCAGCGTGCCCGGGACTAGCGGCACAGATACGCAGTATTTT. This sequence encodes CSVPGTSGTDTQYF.